This T cell receptor (beta chain) was identified during a study of graft-versus-host responses after intestinal transplantation. Study-wide background: The study gave all recipients anti-thymocyte globulin induction, then tacrolimus and steroids for about 3 years. Study-level results: Allograft clonal ratios (graft-versus-host to host-versus-graft) were high in patients who had graft-donor T cell macrochimerism.

V lost 4 bases and J 0 bases, leaving 5 bases between the germline ends. Looked up from germline, CDR1 is WNHNN and CDR2 is SYGVQD (reference sequence). This CDR3 comprises 13 residues. This table comes from immunoSEQ multiplex PCR, and its TCRdb copy is limited to in-frame clones, with some not included. The sample contains about 43,000 clones, just under 95% of which appear only once. Worth noting for this clone: Antigen unknown.

This specimen was PBMCs, taken about 320 days after intestinal transplant. The sequence was collected from a human patient who received an intestinal transplant, so some T cells may come from the graft donor. This chain uses TRBV10-1 with TRBJ2-3; D is ambiguous. The chain's CDR3 is CASSGLSTDTQYF. The CDR3 DNA reads TGCGCCAGCAGTGGCCTTAGCACAGATACGCAGTATTTT.